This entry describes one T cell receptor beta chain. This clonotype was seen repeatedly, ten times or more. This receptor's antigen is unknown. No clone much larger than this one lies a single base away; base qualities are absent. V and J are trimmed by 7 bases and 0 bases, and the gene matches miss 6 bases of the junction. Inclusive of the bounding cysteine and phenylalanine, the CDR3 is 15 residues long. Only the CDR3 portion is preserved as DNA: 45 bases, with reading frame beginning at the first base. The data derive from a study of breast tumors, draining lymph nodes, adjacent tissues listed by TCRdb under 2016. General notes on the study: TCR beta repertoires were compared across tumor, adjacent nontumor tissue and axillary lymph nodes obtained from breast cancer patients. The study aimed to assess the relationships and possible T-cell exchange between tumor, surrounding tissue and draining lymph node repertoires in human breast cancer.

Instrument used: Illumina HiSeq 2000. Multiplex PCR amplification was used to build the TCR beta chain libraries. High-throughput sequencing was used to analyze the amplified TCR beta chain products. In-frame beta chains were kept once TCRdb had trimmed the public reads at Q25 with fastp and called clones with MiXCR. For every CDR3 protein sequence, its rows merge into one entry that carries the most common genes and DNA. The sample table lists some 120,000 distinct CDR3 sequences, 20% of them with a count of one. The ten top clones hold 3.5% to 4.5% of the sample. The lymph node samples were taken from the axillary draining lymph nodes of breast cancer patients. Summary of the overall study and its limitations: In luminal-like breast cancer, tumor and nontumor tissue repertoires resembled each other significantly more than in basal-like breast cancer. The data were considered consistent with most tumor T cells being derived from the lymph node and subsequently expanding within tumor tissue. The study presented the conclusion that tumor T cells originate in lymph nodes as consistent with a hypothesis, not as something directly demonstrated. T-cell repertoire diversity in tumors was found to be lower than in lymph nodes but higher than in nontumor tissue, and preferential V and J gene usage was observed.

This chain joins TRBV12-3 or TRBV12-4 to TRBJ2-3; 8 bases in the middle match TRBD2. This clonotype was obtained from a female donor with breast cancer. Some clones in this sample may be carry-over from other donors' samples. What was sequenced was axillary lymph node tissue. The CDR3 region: CASIFSGVSTDTQYF. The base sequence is TGTGCCAGCATCTTTAGCGGGGTTAGCACAGATACGCAGTATTTT.